In its sample, the clone carrying this T cell receptor (beta chain) was seen a few times. As handled by the study authors: Researchers report that nucleated cell counts were estimated from reference gene primer amplification. Data came from immunoSEQ multiplex PCR; TCRdb stores just in-frame clones and leaves some out. V and J calls and clone size follow that table, whereas D and trimming were derived from the DNA. The repertoire holds over 200,000 clones, with nearly 90% as singletons. This record belongs to a study of blood T cell repertoires in COVID-19. About the research overall: COVID-19 samples, acute and convalescent, were from the United States, Italy and Spain. The analysed material was cDNA or gDNA that came from T cells, B-cell-depleted T cells, or PBMCs.

Source material: peripheral blood. The clonotype comes from a woman aged 18-30 years who had recovered from COVID-19.

The CDR3: CASSSGGRSGNTIYF. The CDR3, as DNA: TGTGCCAGCAGTTCCGGCGGGAGATCTGGAAACACCATATATTTT. J is TRBJ1-3 and V is TRBV27; D is ambiguous. CDR1 and CDR2 (germline): MNHEY, SMNVEV (reference sequence). V was cut by 4 bases and J by 1 base, with 11 bases left in between. The CDR3 is 15 residues long.